Each of the 21 T cell receptor beta chains below was sequenced from the same sample in a study of prognosis after radiotherapy for stage I lung cancer. Genomic DNA was subjected to two-round multiplex PCR for amplification of TCR beta CDR3. Primers specific to each TRBV and TRBJ gene were used in first-round PCR. Each CDR3 protein gets one entry after TCRdb re-called the multiplex PCR reads with MiXCR. The sample gives 15,000 to 20,000 distinct CDR3 sequences, roughly a quarter of which show up once; less than 25% is in the top ten. The sequences come from PBMCs, collected before or after stereotactic body radiation therapy (not recorded which). The origin of the receptors is a donor aged 50 or older with non-small cell lung cancer.

Points on this clonotype: A read error is likely here: a far larger clone is one base away. V gene TRBV6-4 combines with J gene TRBJ1-6; no clear D. This CDR3 region has 15 residues. The germline gives CDR1 MRHNA, CDR2 SNTAGT. CDR3 protein: CASSYSSAGNLSLHF. Here the CDR3 DNA reads TGTGCCAGCAGTTACTCGTCTGCGGGGAATTTGTCCCTCCACTTT.

In its sample, this clonotype was seen many times. The chain combines TRBV19 with TRBJ2-1, with D possibly being TRBD2 (6 bases). CDR1 is LNHDA and CDR2 is SQIVND in the germline V gene (reference sequence). This CDR3 has 13 residues. Trimming cost V 7 bases and J 6 bases, with 13 bases left between them. CDR3 region: CASKRDSLNEQFF. The CDR3 nucleotides read TGTGCCAGTAAACGGGACTCGCTCAATGAGCAGTTCTTC.

This clonotype was counted at least ten times. V is TRBV7-9 and J is TRBJ2-2; 11 nucleotides agree with TRBD1. CDR1 and CDR2 (germline): SEHNR, FQNEAQ (reference sequence). J was trimmed by 5 bases and V by 5 bases; bases with no gene match: 10. The CDR3 has 17 residues. Written as DNA, the CDR3 is TGTGCCAGCAGCGAAAGACCGGGACAGGGGGTGACCGGGGAGCTGTTTTTT. Protein: CASSERPGQGVTGELFF.

Many counts were recorded for this clonotype. The genes are TRBV19 and TRBJ2-3; D gene ambiguous. The CDR3 spans 13 residues. V lost 5 bases, J lost 4 bases, and 10 bases lay in between. CDR1 is LNHDA and CDR2 is SQIVND in the germline V gene (reference sequence). CDR3: CASSPRNPDTQYF. The CDR3 DNA sequence: TGTGCCAGTAGTCCGCGTAACCCAGATACGCAGTATTTT. The full variable domain, rest sourced from reference TRBV19 and TRBJ2-3, is DGGITQSPKYLFRKEGQNVTLSCEQNLNHDAMYWYRQDPGQGLRLIYYSQIVNDFQKGDIAEGYSVSREKKESFPLTVTSAQKNPTAFYLCASSPRNPDTQYFGPGTRLTVL.

This clonotype was seen ten or more times. The V and J genes are TRBV19 and TRBJ1-5; D is ambiguous. The germline CDR1 and CDR2 sequences are LNHDA and SQIVND (reference sequence). Trimming took off 7 bases at V and 3 bases at J, with 7 bases between the two ends. This CDR3 region has 12 residues. The DNA of the CDR3 is TGTGCCAGTAATAGCTACAATCAGCCCCAGCATTTT. Its protein product is CASNSYNQPQHF.

Details on this clonotype: One end of the junction is discordant with germline, which a read error may explain. This rearrangement joins TRBV11-2 to TRBJ2-2; D tentatively reads TRBD1 or TRBD2 (5 bases each). Germline CDR1 and CDR2: SGHAT and FQNNGV. This CDR3 contains 18 residues. CDR3 DNA sequence: TGTGCCAGCAGCTTAGGGTGGGGTGGGGACCGTGGCTCCGGGAAGCTTTTTTTT. It encodes CASSLGWGGDRGSGKLFF.

This clonotype was counted at least ten times. The chain recombines TRBV27 with TRBJ2-2, with TRBD2 matching 11 bases. V gave up 2 bases and J gave up 5 bases; unmatched junction bases: 16. This CDR3 has 20 amino acids. Per the germline V gene, CDR1 is MNHEY and CDR2 is SMNVEV (reference sequence). CDR3 region: CASSLAAPGLAVEGTGELFF. CDR3 DNA sequence: TGTGCCAGCAGTTTAGCAGCCCCGGGACTAGCGGTAGAGGGTACCGGGGAGCTGTTTTTT.

This clonotype has at least ten counts. The V gene is TRBV19, the J gene TRBJ2-1; 8 bases line up with TRBD2. The CDR3 is made up of 15 amino acids. V lost 4 bases, J lost 0 bases, and 2 bases stayed unmatched. Germline lookup yields CDR1 LNHDA and CDR2 SQIVND (reference sequence). In DNA, the CDR3 is TGTGCCAGTAGTAGCGGGAGGACCTCCTACAATGAGCAGTTCTTC. Its protein product is CASSSGRTSYNEQFF.

This clonotype was detected a few times. Being one base from a much bigger clone, this may be a read error. This chain uses TRBV5-1 with TRBJ2-2, with 10 bases that match TRBD1. Germline CDR1 SGHRS, CDR2 YFSETQ. CDR3 length: 13 amino acids. This CDR3 reads CVTRTGGTGELFF. In DNA, the CDR3 is TGCGTCACTCGGACAGGGGGCACCGGGGAGCTGTTTTTT.

This clonotype was counted at least ten times. The chain combines TRBV6-5 with TRBJ2-2; D is possibly TRBD1 (5 bases). Germline assignment: CDR1 MNHEY and CDR2 SVGAGI. There are 15 residues in the CDR3. V lost 0 bases to trimming and J lost 5 bases, with 10 bases between them. CDR3 residues: CASSYSPTETGELFF. As DNA, the CDR3 is TGTGCCAGCAGTTACTCCCCGACAGAGACCGGGGAGCTGTTTTTT.

V is TRBV6-1 and J is TRBJ1-1; the D gene is possibly TRBD1 (6 bases). V gave up 2 bases and J gave up 5 bases, with 6 bases separating them. The CDR3 spans 12 residues. The germline CDR1 and CDR2 sequences are MNHNS and SASEGT. CDR3 in amino acids: CASSEQGTEAFF. The CDR3 region has the DNA TGTGCCAGCAGTGAACAGGGGACTGAAGCTTTCTTT.

This clonotype was found many times. The rearrangement links TRBV5-4 to TRBJ2-3, with TRBD2 matching over 14 bases. The germline V gene has CDR1 SGHNT and CDR2 YYREEE (reference sequence). V was clipped by 4 bases and J by 10 bases; unmatched bases: 5. The CDR3 totals 14 residues. The CDR3 region has the DNA TGTGCCAGCAGCGCGGGACTAGCGGGAGCCTCGCAGTATTTT. Its translation is CASSAGLAGASQYF.

There are many counts of this clonotype. The chain couples TRBV5-6 to TRBJ2-7; either TRBD1 or TRBD2 may fit D (6 bases each). Germline V CDR1 and CDR2: SGHDT, YYEEEE. V was pared by 1 base and J by 6 bases, with 14 bases between. CDR3 length: 14 residues. The CDR3 coding sequence is TGTGCCAGCAGCTTGTGGGGGGCTTCTAGCGAGCAGTACTTC. Translation: CASSLWGASSEQYF.

At least ten counts were recorded for this clonotype. A much larger clone lies a single base off, so this may be a read error. This chain links TRBV30 with TRBJ2-5; 7 bases are a match to TRBD2. The length of the CDR3 is 15 residues. Germline V gene sequence: CDR1 GTSNPN, CDR2 SVGIG (reference sequence). The CDR3 DNA reads TGTGCCTGGAGTAGCCCGGGAGGAGGACAAGAGACCCGGTACTTC. It yields the protein CAWSSPGGGQETRYF.

This clonotype was recorded many times. The chain carries TRBV5-1 and TRBJ2-1, with 10 bases identical to TRBD2. Trimming took 0 bases from V and 4 from J; bases not matched to a gene: 7. The V gene's germline CDR1 is SGHRS and CDR2 YFSETQ. CDR3 length: 17 amino acids. The CDR3 nucleotides read TGCGCCAGCAGCTTGGCCGCTAGCGGGAGAATGTACAATGAGCAGTTCTTC. It encodes CASSLAASGRMYNEQFF.

In the case of this clonotype: Given a far larger clone just one base away, this is likely a sequencing read error. The chain combines TRBV6-2 or TRBV6-3 with TRBJ2-7; 7 bases agree with TRBD2. V shed 5 bases and J 4 bases; nucleotides not matched to a gene: 11. CDR1 is MNHEY and CDR2 is SVGEGT in the germline V gene. The CDR3 sequence is 15 residues long. The CDR3 sequence: CASSTLAVNPYEQYF. The CDR3 bases are TGTGCCAGCAGTACCCTAGCGGTAAACCCTTACGAGCAGTACTTC.

This clonotype counts as medium-sized. The chain is built from TRBV11-2 and TRBJ2-1; perhaps TRBD2 as D (7 bases). Germline V gene lookup returns CDR1 SGHAT and CDR2 FQNNGV. This CDR3 region has 17 residues. Trimming cost V 5 bases and J 2 bases, with 19 bases left between them. The CDR3 nucleotides read TGTGCCAGCAGCCCAACTATAGGGAGGGGGACCTACAATGAGCAGTTCTTC. Its protein is CASSPTIGRGTYNEQFF.

In regard to this clonotype: A far larger clone is one nucleotide away, so this likely arose from a read error. The CDR3 sequence is CSSSFLDRGLSYEQYF. DNA of the CDR3: TGTTCCAGCAGCTTCCTGGACAGGGGCCTCTCCTACGAGCAGTACTTC. The rearrangement links TRBV7-9 to TRBJ2-7; TRBD1 agrees at 9 bases. Germline values: CDR1 SEHNR, CDR2 FQNEAQ (reference sequence). CDR3 size: 16 residues.

This clonotype was recorded once. Being one base from a much bigger clone, this may be a read error. Without the conserved terminal phenylalanine or tryptophan, this CDR3 likely stems from a read error. The V and J genes are TRBV7-2 and TRBJ1-2; D possibly corresponds to TRBD1 (5 bases). Germline V gives CDR1 SGHTA, CDR2 FQGNSA. The CDR3 runs 17 residues. The CDR3 DNA reads as TGTGCCAGCAGCTTAGGTGGGGCAGGCACCCCTAACCATGGCTACACCCTC. Translated: CASSLGGAGTPNHGYTL.

The sample holds one count of this clonotype. One base away lies a much larger clone, so this may be a sequencing read error. V and J are TRBV7-9 and TRBJ2-4; D may be TRBD2 (5 bases). Germline V gene sequence: CDR1 SEHNR, CDR2 FQNEAQ (reference sequence). The CDR3 runs 15 residues. CDR3 DNA sequence: TGTGCCAGCAGCCCAACACCGGGAAAGGGAAACATTCATTACTTC. This sequence encodes CASSPTPGKGNIHYF.

This clonotype was seen at least ten times. The rearrangement joins TRBV7-8 to TRBJ1-1; D unclear. The CDR3 contains 16 residues. V was trimmed by 4 bases and J by 5 bases, leaving 20 bases between them. Germline CDR1 reads SGHVS; CDR2 reads FQNEAQ. As DNA, the CDR3 is TGTGCCAGCAGCTCTCCTAGTCCCGATTATGGGACTGAAGCTTTCTTT. It codes for CASSSPSPDYGTEAFF.